The 32 T cell receptor beta chains in this list originate from one sample, sequenced in a study of T-cell reconstitution after alpha-beta-depleted transplantation in children. During its preparation, the TCRbeta library received unique molecular identifiers. A single record per CDR3 protein comes from TCRdb applying MiXCR to the PCR reads. The sample lists 550,000 to 600,000 distinct CDR3 sequences, roughly 23% seen once, with approximately 14% in the top ten. The sequencing here drew on PBMCs, mostly from graft donor cells, taken 360 days after TCRalphabeta/CD19-depleted stem cell transplant. Receptor source: a boy younger than two who had a stem cell transplant for acute myeloid leukemia, so the T cells may come from the graft donor.

This clonotype was picked up many times. The gene calls are TRBV12-1 and TRBJ2-1. TRBV12-1 is assigned pseudogene status. This CDR3 is built from 17 residues. Here the CDR3 reads CASSFARLGGAYNEQFF. CDR3 in DNA: TGTGCCAGCAGCTTTGCGCGTTTGGGGGGCGCCTACAATGAGCAGTTCTTC.

CDR3 sequence reads: CASSLSSGGFLTDTQYF. The DNA for the CDR3 is TGTGCCAGCAGTTTATCTAGCGGGGGTTTCCTCACAGATACGCAGTATTTT. The chain employs TRBV27 and TRBJ2-3, with 9 bases that match TRBD2. This CDR3 region has 17 residues. Trimming at V came to 0 bases and at J to 2 bases, leaving 6 bases not matched to a gene. CDR1 and CDR2 (germline): MNHEY, SMNVEV (reference sequence).

This clonotype was seen many times. The chain has TRBV6-5 and TRBJ2-3; a weak D match, TRBD1 (6 bases). The ends were cut back, 5 bases at V and 3 bases at J, with 15 bases in the middle. There are 15 residues in the CDR3. Germline values: CDR1 MNHEY, CDR2 SVGAGI. This CDR3 reads CASSPLGQGTDTQYF. The CDR3 region has the DNA TGTGCCAGCAGTCCCCTTGGGCAGGGGACAGATACGCAGTATTTT.

This clonotype was counted ten times or more. This chain links TRBV20-1 with TRBJ2-7, with 8 bases that match TRBD2. Germline CDR1 and CDR2: DFQATT and SNEGSKA (reference sequence). This CDR3 region has 19 residues. With V trimmed by 4 bases and J by 6 bases, 26 bases remained unmatched. This CDR3 is CSANAGHLAGRSLPREQYF. CDR3 sequence (DNA): TGCAGTGCTAACGCCGGGCATTTAGCGGGGCGGTCCCTCCCACGCGAGCAGTACTTC.

This clonotype was seen at least ten times. J is TRBJ1-6 and V is TRBV20-1; no definite D call. The germline CDR1 and CDR2 sequences are DFQATT and SNEGSKA (reference sequence). There are 13 residues in the CDR3. The germline V and J ends were trimmed by 1 base and 8 bases, with 9 bases remaining between them. CDR3 loop: CSARGGRDSPLHF. DNA of the CDR3: TGCAGTGCTAGAGGTGGTCGGGATTCACCCCTCCACTTT.

This clonotype was seen ten or more times. The J gene is TRBJ2-1, the V gene TRBV28; D call uncertain. The length of the CDR3 is 17 residues. Trimming stripped 3 bases from V and 1 base from J, with 16 bases between. CDR1 is MDHEN and CDR2 is SYDVKM in the germline V gene. The CDR3 here is CASSFRQPHSSYNEQFF. In DNA, the CDR3 is TGTGCCAGCAGTTTTCGTCAGCCCCACAGTTCCTACAATGAGCAGTTCTTC. Together with reference TRBV28 and TRBJ2-1, the CDR3 gives the full variable domain: DVKVTQSSRYLVKRTGEKVFLECVQDMDHENMFWYRQDPGLGLRLIYFSYDVKMKEKGDIPEGYSVSREKKERFSLILESASTNQTSMYLCASSFRQPHSSYNEQFFGPGTRLTVL.

This clonotype was observed a few times. The rearrangement links TRBV12-3 or TRBV12-4 to TRBJ1-2; no firm D call. V was shortened by 1 base and J by 8 bases, with 11 bases between the two germline ends. CDR3 size: 13 residues. The CDR3 region is CASSLGGSRGYTF. The CDR3 DNA sequence: TGTGCCAGCAGTTTAGGTGGTTCAAGGGGCTACACCTTC.

This clonotype has a count of ten or more. This sequence joins TRBV20-1 and TRBJ2-7, with D perhaps TRBD1 (5 bases). The V end lost 2 bases, the J end lost 3 bases, and 20 bases lay between the germline ends. In germline, CDR1 is DFQATT, CDR2 SNEGSKA (reference sequence). This CDR3 is built from 16 residues. The DNA for the CDR3 is TGCAGTGCTAGAAGGCACGACAGACCGTCGATCTACGAGCAGTACTTC. This encodes CSARRHDRPSIYEQYF.

The chain has TRBV7-2 and TRBJ2-7; maybe TRBD1 (6 bases). CDR1 and CDR2 (germline): SGHTA, FQGNSA. Trimming cost V 4 bases and J 2 bases, with 12 bases left between them. This CDR3 is 14 amino acids long. CDR3 DNA sequence: TGTGCCAGCAGCTCCGGACAGATTACCTACGAGCAGTACTTC. Encoded protein: CASSSGQITYEQYF.

This clonotype was picked up one time. The chain employs TRBV9 and TRBJ2-5; 7 bases align to TRBD2. This CDR3 is 15 amino acids long. Germline values: CDR1 SGDLS, CDR2 YYNGEE. J was trimmed by 1 base and V by 1 base; bases with no gene match: 4. The CDR3 region has the DNA TGTGCCAGCAGCGTAAGCGGGGCCACCCAAGAGACCCAGTACTTC. This encodes CASSVSGATQETQYF.

In this sample, this clonotype turned up a few times. J is TRBJ2-1 and V is TRBV7-2, with 7 bases lining up with TRBD2. Germline V lookup: CDR1 SGHTA, CDR2 FQGNSA. J lost 2 bases, V lost 2 bases, and 9 bases had no gene match. The CDR3 is 17 amino acids. The CDR3 DNA follows: TGTGCCAGCAGCTTATCCGGGGGGTCCCCGGCCTACAATGAGCAGTTCTTC. As protein: CASSLSGGSPAYNEQFF.

V and J are TRBV20-1 and TRBJ2-2, with no clear D. The CDR3 is made up of 13 amino acids. Trimming left V 6 bases short and J 2 bases short, with 10 bases between. The germline gives CDR1 DFQATT, CDR2 SNEGSKA (reference sequence). CDR3 in amino acids: CSAKDGNTGELFF. The DNA for the CDR3 is TGCAGTGCAAAAGACGGCAACACCGGGGAGCTGTTTTTT.

The gene calls are TRBV21-1 and TRBJ2-6; no DNA check was done on the table's D call, TRBD1. TRBV21-1 is termed a pseudogene. This CDR3 is built from 21 residues. CDR3 protein: CASSKLLLDREYFSGANVLTF. The CDR3 DNA follows: TGTGCCAGCAGCAAACTCCTCCTAGACAGGGAATACTTCTCTGGGGCCAACGTCCTGACTTTC.

This clonotype was detected a few times. This chain connects TRBV18 to TRBJ2-7; 9 nucleotides match TRBD1. With 2 bases clipped from V and 6 bases from J, the junction kept 11 bases outside the gene matches. The germline gives CDR1 KGHSH, CDR2 LQKENI. CDR3 length: 16 amino acids. The CDR3 region is CASSPTNGQGFGEQYF. The CDR3 region has the DNA TGTGCCAGCTCACCAACCAACGGACAGGGGTTCGGCGAGCAGTACTTC.

This clonotype was seen ten or more times. This chain joins TRBV4-3 and TRBJ2-3; no reliable D call. CDR1 and CDR2 (germline): LGHNA, YSLEER. V was trimmed by 0 bases and J by 0 bases, leaving 19 bases between them. This CDR3 has 19 amino acids. The CDR3 loop is CASSQDMGPLQISTDTQYF. The CDR3 nucleotides read TGCGCCAGCAGCCAAGATATGGGCCCCCTCCAGATTAGCACAGATACGCAGTATTTT.

This clonotype was detected ten times or more. This sequence joins TRBV2 and TRBJ2-7, with a tentative D call TRBD1 (5 bases). Trimming took 7 bases from V and 4 from J, leaving 20 bases between them. The CDR3 spans 15 residues. Germline V lookup: CDR1 SNHLY, CDR2 FYNNEI. This CDR3 reads CASIRRLWTLYEQYF. In DNA, the CDR3 is TGTGCCAGCATACGTAGGTTGTGGACATTATACGAGCAGTACTTC.

This clonotype was seen at least ten times. This chain joins TRBV29-1 and TRBJ2-3; D ambiguous. V gave up 3 bases and J gave up 3 bases, with 10 bases separating them. The CDR3 extends over 13 amino acids. Germline V CDR1 and CDR2: SQVTM, ANQGSEA. CDR3 in DNA: TGCAGCGTTGACCTTAAGAGGACAGATACGCAGTATTTT. It is translated as CSVDLKRTDTQYF.

This clonotype was observed at least ten times. The rearrangement links TRBV12-3 or TRBV12-4 to TRBJ2-1; no firm D call. This CDR3 spans 13 amino acids. The V and J ends lost 2 bases and 12 bases respectively, with 14 bases between them. The CDR3: CASSLIEMSGQFF. Here the CDR3 DNA reads TGTGCCAGCAGTTTAATTGAGATGTCGGGGCAGTTCTTC.

The table lists this clonotype with many counts. The rearrangement joins TRBV4-3 to TRBJ2-5; either TRBD1 or TRBD2 may supply D (7 bases each). The CDR3 loop spans 17 amino acids. The germline CDR1 and CDR2 sequences are LGHNA and YSLEER. V lost 0 bases, J lost 0 bases, and 14 bases lay in between. CDR3 nucleotide sequence: TGCGCCAGCAGCCAAGATCAGGGGGGGCTGTACCAAGAGACCCAGTACTTC. It yields the protein CASSQDQGGLYQETQYF.

This clonotype has ten or more counts. The chain has TRBV29-1 and TRBJ2-2, with 8 nucleotides matching TRBD1. CDR1 is SQVTM, CDR2 ANQGSEA, per germline. This CDR3 comprises 13 residues. V gave up 6 bases and J gave up 0 bases; unmatched junction bases: 0. The CDR3 here is CSVGQANTGELFF. CDR3 coding DNA: TGCAGCGTGGGACAGGCGAACACCGGGGAGCTGTTTTTT.

There are a few counts of this clonotype. The CDR3 nucleotides are TGCAGGCCCGGGCGGGGGAGGACCTCAGATACGCAGTATTTT. This gives the protein CRPGRGRTSDTQYF. The chain joins TRBV20-1 to TRBJ2-3, with 7 bases fitting TRBD2. Germline-derived CDR1 and CDR2 are DFQATT and SNEGSKA (reference sequence). CDR3 length: 14 amino acids.

There are a few counts of this clonotype. The chain uses TRBV20-1 and TRBJ1-4; perhaps TRBD1 as D (5 bases). This CDR3 has 15 residues. Germline V gene data show CDR1 as DFQATT and CDR2 as SNEGSKA (reference sequence). V lost 8 bases to trimming and J lost 8 bases, with 24 bases between them. CDR3 DNA sequence: TGCAGTCCCCGTCGAGGGGCAGGAGTCGAGGAAAAACTGTTTTTT. Protein product: CSPRRGAGVEEKLFF.

The table lists this clonotype with many counts. The chain employs TRBV12-3 or TRBV12-4 and TRBJ2-1, with D perhaps TRBD2 (7 bases). The CDR3 covers 16 residues. Trimming shortened V by 5 bases and J by 1 base, and 15 bases separated the two germline ends. CDR3 sequence (DNA): TGTGCCAGCAGTGCGGGGGCCGGGGGGTCCTACAATGAGCAGTTCTTC. This encodes CASSAGAGGSYNEQFF.

The gene calls are TRBV7-2 and TRBJ2-7, with D possibly being TRBD2 (6 bases). CDR1 and CDR2 from the germline V gene are SGHTA and FQGNSA. With 5 bases removed from V and 2 bases from J, the gap between germline ends came to 16 bases. This CDR3 spans 15 amino acids. The CDR3 DNA sequence: TGTGCCAGCAGCCTCGGGTTAGCGGAAACCTACGAGCAGTACTTC. Translation gives CASSLGLAETYEQYF. Full variable domain (outside the CDR3, taken from reference TRBV7-2 and TRBJ2-7): GAGVSQSPSNKVTEKGKDVELRCDPISGHTALYWYRQSLGQGLEFLIYFQGNSAPDKSGLPSDRFSAERTGGSVSTLTIQRTQQEDSAVYLCASSLGLAETYEQYFGPGTRLTVT.

This clonotype was counted at least ten times. This chain joins TRBV5-1 and TRBJ2-1; the match to TRBD2 covers 10 bases. Germline V gives CDR1 SGHRS, CDR2 YFSETQ. The CDR3 runs to 13 residues. V shed 4 bases and J 5 bases; nucleotides not matched to a gene: 0. The CDR3 loop is CASSTSGDNEQFF. The CDR3 nucleotides read TGCGCCAGCAGCACTAGCGGGGACAATGAGCAGTTCTTC.

At least ten counts were recorded for this clonotype. The chain joins TRBV7-6 to TRBJ2-1; 9 positions agree with TRBD2. V shed 3 bases, J shed 4 bases, and the junction held 22 bases outside the gene matches. The CDR3 contains 21 residues. In germline, CDR1 is SGHVS, CDR2 FNYEAQ. The CDR3 here is CASSFNTPRAGGLPIYNEQFF. CDR3 coding DNA: TGTGCCAGCAGCTTTAACACGCCCCGAGCGGGGGGCCTCCCTATTTACAATGAGCAGTTCTTC.

The rearrangement uses TRBV5-6 and TRBJ2-3; a weak D match, TRBD2 (7 bases). CDR3 length equals 16 residues. CDR1 SGHDT and CDR2 YYEEEE come from the germline V gene. Trimming took 0 bases from V and 3 from J, leaving 14 bases between them. CDR3 coding DNA: TGTGCCAGCAGCTTGGAAGGGGGGGTCCTAACAGATACGCAGTATTTT. It translates to CASSLEGGVLTDTQYF.

The rearrangement joins TRBV6-2 or TRBV6-3 to TRBJ2-1; maybe TRBD2 (7 bases). V was cut by 5 bases and J by 5 bases, with 16 bases left in between. The CDR3 has 15 residues. Looked up from germline, CDR1 is MNHEY and CDR2 is SVGEGT. CDR3 loop: CASSLMGGANNEQFF. CDR3 nucleotides: TGTGCCAGCAGTCTCATGGGGGGGGCAAACAATGAGCAGTTCTTC.

This chain links TRBV20-1 with TRBJ2-3, with 8 bases aligning to TRBD2. Germline values: CDR1 DFQATT, CDR2 SNEGSKA (reference sequence). J was trimmed by 4 bases and V by 0 bases; bases with no gene match: 21. The CDR3 contains 20 residues. The CDR3 DNA reads TGCAGTGCTAGAGATAGCCTCCGGGGGGGGCGGGGAATCGGATCAGATACGCAGTATTTT. Translating it yields CSARDSLRGGRGIGSDTQYF.

The rearrangement joins TRBV5-1 to TRBJ2-7; 8 nucleotides match TRBD2. CDR3 length: 15 residues. V lost 6 bases and J lost 5; bases outside the gene matches: 13. Germline V lookup: CDR1 SGHRS, CDR2 YFSETQ. CDR3 residues: CASTPAGGRMNEQYF. The CDR3, as DNA: TGCGCCAGCACCCCGGCGGGGGGACGGATGAACGAGCAGTACTTC.

This clonotype was seen only a few times. The chain uses TRBV2 and TRBJ2-2; D might be TRBD1 (5 bases). V lost 8 bases to trimming and J lost 1 base, with 5 bases between them. Germline V lookup: CDR1 SNHLY, CDR2 FYNNEI. This CDR3 has 12 amino acids. CDR3 sequence (DNA): TGTGCCAGCGACAGGAACACCGGGGAGCTGTTTTTT. Amino acids: CASDRNTGELFF.

The chain employs TRBV7-9 and TRBJ2-7; tentatively, D is TRBD1 (6 bases). The germline gives CDR1 SEHNR, CDR2 FQNEAQ (reference sequence). V was shortened by 2 bases and J by 6 bases, with 11 bases between the two germline ends. The CDR3 has 13 residues. CDR3 DNA sequence: TGTGCCAGCAGCTTAAATATAGGGGGCGAGCAGTACGTC. Amino acid sequence: CASSLNIGGEQYV.